This paragraph covers one TCR beta chain sequence. The antigen is unknown. The bulk TCR libraries were made with methods described before and with listed TCR primers. TCRdb fed the PCR reads into MiXCR, producing one record per CDR3 protein. The profile shows a few hundred thousand distinct CDR3 sequences, roughly 23% of them singletons. This record comes from a study of molecular identifiers for immune sequencing clone quantification. Broader study findings: Among about a million naive cells, spiked Jurkat TCR RNA from a single cell was reportedly detectable. Whereas naive cells kept under 1% of molecules in clones above 20 RNA copies, such clones held over 98% in effectors.

Germline CDR1 reads LNHDA; CDR2 reads SQIVND (reference sequence). J gave up 3 bases and V 4 bases, and 5 bases lay outside the gene matches. The CDR3 consists of 15 residues. Sequencing was carried out using naive CD8+ T cells from blood, with Jurkat cell RNA spiked in. Subset described: FACS-sorted CD8+CD4-CCR7+CD45RA+ naive T cells. This TCR came from a human donor in good health. Some libraries in this study had Jurkat cell RNA spiked in. The J gene is TRBJ2-3, the V gene TRBV19; 9 bases are shared with TRBD1. CDR3 DNA: TGTGCCAGTAGTACCGGGACAGGGCGGACAGATACGCAGTATTTT. Translating it yields CASSTGTGRTDTQYF.